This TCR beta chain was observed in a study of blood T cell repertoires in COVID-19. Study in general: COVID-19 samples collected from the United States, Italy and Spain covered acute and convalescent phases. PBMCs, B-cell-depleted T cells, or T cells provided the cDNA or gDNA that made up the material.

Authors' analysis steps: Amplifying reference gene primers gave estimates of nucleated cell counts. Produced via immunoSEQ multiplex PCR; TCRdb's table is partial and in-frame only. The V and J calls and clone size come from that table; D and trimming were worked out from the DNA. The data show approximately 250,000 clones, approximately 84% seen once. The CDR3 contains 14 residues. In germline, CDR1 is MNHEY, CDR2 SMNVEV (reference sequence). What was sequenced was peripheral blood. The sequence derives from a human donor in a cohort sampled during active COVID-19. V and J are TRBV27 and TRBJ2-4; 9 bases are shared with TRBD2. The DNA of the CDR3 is TGTGGGAGGGCACTAGCGGGAGCCAAAAACATTCAGTACTTC. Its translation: CGRALAGAKNIQYF.